Described below is a single TCR beta chain sequence and its context. Its cognate antigen is unknown. The sample comes from a study of post-analysis software for immune sequencing data. Study conclusions and caveats: Multiple sclerosis patients had significantly lower normalized Chao1 diversity than controls.

Researchers reported that TCR beta cDNA libraries carried unique molecular identifiers. TCRdb independently ran MiXCR on the PCR reads; one entry per CDR3 protein. Found here are hundreds of thousands of distinct CDR3 sequences, just under 30% of them singletons; the top ten hold 0.56%. This sequence was found in a girl aged 5 to 17 with multiple sclerosis. The sequenced sample consisted of blood.

This chain's CDR3 is CASSPLGIGYDGYTF. In DNA, the CDR3 is TGTGCCAGCAGTCCTCTGGGGATAGGGTATGACGGCTACACCTTC. V gene TRBV6-5 combines with J gene TRBJ1-2; D is undetermined. The V gene's germline CDR1 is MNHEY and CDR2 SVGAGI. The CDR3 consists of 15 residues. V lost 5 bases and J 8 bases, leaving 21 bases between the germline ends.